The 15 T cell receptor beta chains given below trace back to one sample, sequenced in a study of control samples from healthy donors and cancer patients. Assay used: immunoSEQ multiplex PCR; TCRdb lists only in-frame clones, some missing. The sample lists over 100,000 clones; around 92% were seen once. Specimen: blood. The receptors shown here come from a woman in her forties or fifties in good health.

The V and J genes are TRBV4-1 and TRBJ2-2; 12 positions match TRBD2. Looked up from germline, CDR1 is MGHRA and CDR2 is YSYEKL. The CDR3 contains 17 residues. Trimming removed 3 bases from V and 4 bases from J; junction bases left unmatched: 6. This chain's CDR3 is CASSQPSGGAFTGELFF. DNA for the CDR3: TGCGCCAGCAGCCAGCCTAGCGGGGGGGCTTTCACCGGGGAGCTGTTTTTT.

The V and J genes are TRBV5-8 and TRBJ1-1; 7 bases fit TRBD1. The length of the CDR3 is 13 residues. Trimming took 3 bases from V and 4 from J; bases not matched to a gene: 3. The germline V gene encodes CDR1 SGHTS and CDR2 YDEGEE. CDR3 DNA sequence: TGTGCCAGCAGCTGGAGACAGGGCACTGAAGCTTTCTTT. Its translation is CASSWRQGTEAFF. The full variable domain, in which reference TRBV5-8 and TRBJ1-1 provide the parts outside the CDR3, is EAGVTQSPTHLIKTRGQQATLRCSPISGHTSVYWYQQALGLGLQFLLWYDEGEERNRGNFPPRFSGRQFPNYSSELNVNALELEDSALYLCASSWRQGTEAFFGQGTRLTVV.

The rearrangement joins TRBV5-1 to TRBJ2-1, with 7 bases lining up with TRBD2. Germline CDR1 and CDR2: SGHRS and YFSETQ. CDR3 length: 16 amino acids. The V segment lost 5 bases and the J segment 3 bases; nucleotides outside the gene matches: 11. CDR3 DNA: TGCGCCAGCAGGGACCCACTAGCGATCGGCTACAATGAGCAGTTCTTC. Protein: CASRDPLAIGYNEQFF.

V usage is TRBV6-4 and J usage is TRBJ1-4, with D uncertain. The CDR3 is 15 residues long. Trimming left V 4 bases short and J 0 bases short, with 9 bases between. Looked up from germline, CDR1 is MRHNA and CDR2 is SNTAGT. In DNA, the CDR3 is TGTGCCAGCAGTGTGGAACACGCAACTAATGAAAAACTGTTTTTT. Translation: CASSVEHATNEKLFF.

The V gene is TRBV29-1, the J gene TRBJ1-2, with 8 bases identical to TRBD1. From germline, CDR1 is SQVTM and CDR2 ANQGSEA. The CDR3 runs 13 residues. The trim removed 7 bases at V and 7 bases at J, leaving 11 bases unmatched. The CDR3 sequence is CSADEGQARGYTF. In DNA, the CDR3 is TGCAGCGCCGACGAGGGACAGGCGCGTGGCTACACCTTC. Full variable domain (remainder filled in from reference TRBV29-1 and TRBJ1-2): SAVISQKPSRDICQRGTSLTIQCQVDSQVTMMFWYRQQPGQSLTLIATANQGSEATYESGFVIDKFPISRPNLTFSTLTVSNMSPEDSSIYLCSADEGQARGYTFGSGTRLTVV.

This clone appeared once. V gene TRBV3-1 (or the pseudogene TRBV3-2) combines with J gene TRBJ2-1, with D perhaps being TRBD1 or TRBD2 (5 bases each). Deletions cut 0 bases from V and 0 bases from J, with 6 bases between. The V gene's germline CDR1 is LGHDT and CDR2 YNNKEL (reference sequence). The CDR3 runs 15 residues. CDR3 nucleotides: TGTGCCAGCAGCCAAGACGGGACCTCCTACAATGAGCAGTTCTTC. Its protein is CASSQDGTSYNEQFF.

J is TRBJ1-3 and V is TRBV9; D is uncertain. The CDR3 has 12 residues. CDR1 and CDR2 (germline): SGDLS, YYNGEE. V lost 3 bases and J 4 bases, leaving 5 bases between the germline ends. The DNA for the CDR3 is TGTGCCAGCAGCGCACAGGGAAACACCATATATTTT. Protein product: CASSAQGNTIYF. The entire variable domain, with the rest obtained from reference TRBV9 and TRBJ1-3, is as follows: DSGVTQTPKHLITATGQRVTLRCSPRSGDLSVYWYQQSLDQGLQFLIQYYNGEERAKGNILERFSAQQFPDLHSELNLSSLELGDSALYFCASSAQGNTIYFGEGSWLTVV.

This sequence joins TRBV7-9 and TRBJ1-3; TRBD1 aligns across 10 bases. The J segment lost 3 bases and the V segment lost 5 bases, leaving 7 bases of the junction unmatched. Germline V gene sequence: CDR1 SEHNR, CDR2 FQNEAQ (reference sequence). CDR3 length equals 16 residues. CDR3 in amino acids: CASSQQGTGDGNTIYF. CDR3 nucleotides: TGTGCCAGCAGCCAGCAGGGGACAGGGGATGGAAACACCATATATTTT. Full variable domain (rest looked up from reference TRBV7-9 and TRBJ1-3): DTGVSQNPRHKITKRGQNVTFRCDPISEHNRLYWYRQTLGQGPEFLTYFQNEAQLEKSRLLSDRFSAERPKGSFSTLEIQRTEQGDSAMYLCASSQQGTGDGNTIYFGEGSWLTVV.

The CDR3 nucleotides are TGTGCCAGCAGCCAAGTAGCTAGCGCCGCCTACAATGAGCAGTTCTTC. It encodes CASSQVASAAYNEQFF. V usage is TRBV3-1 (or the pseudogene TRBV3-2) and J usage is TRBJ2-1, with D tentatively TRBD2 (6 bases). The CDR3 runs to 16 residues. Trimming cost V 1 base and J 2 bases, with 12 bases left between them. The V gene's germline CDR1 is LGHDT and CDR2 YNNKEL (reference sequence).

The chain employs TRBV5-6 and TRBJ1-2, with no clear D. The germline V gene encodes CDR1 SGHDT and CDR2 YYEEEE. The CDR3 is made up of 18 amino acids. V lost 4 bases and J lost 4, with 26 bases in between. The chain's CDR3 is CASSPKLNPGFRRYGYTF. The CDR3 nucleotides read TGTGCCAGCAGCCCAAAGCTAAACCCGGGCTTTCGACGCTATGGCTACACCTTC.

The chain carries TRBV5-4 and TRBJ2-1, with a weak D call TRBD2 (5 bases). Germline CDR1 and CDR2: SGHNT and YYREEE (reference sequence). The CDR3 runs to 16 residues. The V end lost 0 bases, the J end lost 8 bases, and 18 bases lay between the germline ends. In DNA, the CDR3 is TGTGCCAGCAGCTTGGAAGGTAGCGCTACTATCCATGAGCAGTTCTTC. Amino acid sequence: CASSLEGSATIHEQFF.

The chain links TRBV10-2 to TRBJ1-6; unclear D gene. The V gene's germline CDR1 is WSHSY and CDR2 SAAADI. V was pared by 10 bases and J by 7 bases, with 14 bases between. The CDR3 totals 13 residues. This CDR3 is CATRQSGNSPLHF. DNA for the CDR3: TGCGCCACCCGTCAATCGGGGAATTCACCCCTCCACTTT.

The chain has TRBV30 and TRBJ2-7; D uncertain. The CDR3 runs 12 residues. V was cut by 0 bases and J by 4 bases, with 7 bases left in between. The germline V gene encodes CDR1 GTSNPN and CDR2 SVGIG (reference sequence). The CDR3 DNA follows: TGTGCCTGGAGTGTGGGTGGATACGAGCAGTACTTC. This encodes CAWSVGGYEQYF.

This clone has only one observation. V is TRBV7-9 and J is TRBJ2-1; no definite D call. The V gene lost 5 bases and the J gene lost 1 base, with 9 bases spanning the gap. Germline assignment: CDR1 SEHNR and CDR2 FQNEAQ (reference sequence). This CDR3 has 14 residues. The CDR3 spells CASSRLESYNEQFF. The CDR3 DNA reads as TGTGCCAGCAGCCGTCTAGAATCCTACAATGAGCAGTTCTTC.

The J gene is TRBJ1-6, the V gene TRBV6-2 or TRBV6-3; no clear D gene. Germline CDR1 MNHEY, CDR2 SVGEGT. Between the trimmed V and J ends, which lost 4 bases and 0 bases, there was a span of 13 bases. This CDR3 is built from 17 residues. CDR3 bases: TGTGCCAGCAGTTCCGTCGGACGGAGCTCCTATAATTCACCCCTCCACTTT. Translation gives CASSSVGRSSYNSPLHF.